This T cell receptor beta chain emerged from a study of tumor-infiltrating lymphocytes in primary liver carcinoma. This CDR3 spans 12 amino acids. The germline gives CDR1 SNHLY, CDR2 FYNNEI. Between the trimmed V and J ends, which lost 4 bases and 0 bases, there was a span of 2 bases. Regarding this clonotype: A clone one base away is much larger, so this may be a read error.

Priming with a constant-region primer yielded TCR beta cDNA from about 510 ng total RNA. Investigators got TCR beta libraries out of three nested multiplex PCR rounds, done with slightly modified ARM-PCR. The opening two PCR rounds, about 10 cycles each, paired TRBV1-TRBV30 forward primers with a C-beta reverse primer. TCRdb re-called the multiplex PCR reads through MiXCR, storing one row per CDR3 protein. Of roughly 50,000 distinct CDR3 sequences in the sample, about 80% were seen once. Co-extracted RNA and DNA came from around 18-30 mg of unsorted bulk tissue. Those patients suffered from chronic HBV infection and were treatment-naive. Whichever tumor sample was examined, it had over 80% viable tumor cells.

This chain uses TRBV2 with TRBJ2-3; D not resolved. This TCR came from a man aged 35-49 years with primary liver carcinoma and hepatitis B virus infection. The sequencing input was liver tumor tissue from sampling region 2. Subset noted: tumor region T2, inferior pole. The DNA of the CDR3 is TGTGCCAGCAGTGTGAGCACAGATACGCAGTATTTT. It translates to CASSVSTDTQYF.